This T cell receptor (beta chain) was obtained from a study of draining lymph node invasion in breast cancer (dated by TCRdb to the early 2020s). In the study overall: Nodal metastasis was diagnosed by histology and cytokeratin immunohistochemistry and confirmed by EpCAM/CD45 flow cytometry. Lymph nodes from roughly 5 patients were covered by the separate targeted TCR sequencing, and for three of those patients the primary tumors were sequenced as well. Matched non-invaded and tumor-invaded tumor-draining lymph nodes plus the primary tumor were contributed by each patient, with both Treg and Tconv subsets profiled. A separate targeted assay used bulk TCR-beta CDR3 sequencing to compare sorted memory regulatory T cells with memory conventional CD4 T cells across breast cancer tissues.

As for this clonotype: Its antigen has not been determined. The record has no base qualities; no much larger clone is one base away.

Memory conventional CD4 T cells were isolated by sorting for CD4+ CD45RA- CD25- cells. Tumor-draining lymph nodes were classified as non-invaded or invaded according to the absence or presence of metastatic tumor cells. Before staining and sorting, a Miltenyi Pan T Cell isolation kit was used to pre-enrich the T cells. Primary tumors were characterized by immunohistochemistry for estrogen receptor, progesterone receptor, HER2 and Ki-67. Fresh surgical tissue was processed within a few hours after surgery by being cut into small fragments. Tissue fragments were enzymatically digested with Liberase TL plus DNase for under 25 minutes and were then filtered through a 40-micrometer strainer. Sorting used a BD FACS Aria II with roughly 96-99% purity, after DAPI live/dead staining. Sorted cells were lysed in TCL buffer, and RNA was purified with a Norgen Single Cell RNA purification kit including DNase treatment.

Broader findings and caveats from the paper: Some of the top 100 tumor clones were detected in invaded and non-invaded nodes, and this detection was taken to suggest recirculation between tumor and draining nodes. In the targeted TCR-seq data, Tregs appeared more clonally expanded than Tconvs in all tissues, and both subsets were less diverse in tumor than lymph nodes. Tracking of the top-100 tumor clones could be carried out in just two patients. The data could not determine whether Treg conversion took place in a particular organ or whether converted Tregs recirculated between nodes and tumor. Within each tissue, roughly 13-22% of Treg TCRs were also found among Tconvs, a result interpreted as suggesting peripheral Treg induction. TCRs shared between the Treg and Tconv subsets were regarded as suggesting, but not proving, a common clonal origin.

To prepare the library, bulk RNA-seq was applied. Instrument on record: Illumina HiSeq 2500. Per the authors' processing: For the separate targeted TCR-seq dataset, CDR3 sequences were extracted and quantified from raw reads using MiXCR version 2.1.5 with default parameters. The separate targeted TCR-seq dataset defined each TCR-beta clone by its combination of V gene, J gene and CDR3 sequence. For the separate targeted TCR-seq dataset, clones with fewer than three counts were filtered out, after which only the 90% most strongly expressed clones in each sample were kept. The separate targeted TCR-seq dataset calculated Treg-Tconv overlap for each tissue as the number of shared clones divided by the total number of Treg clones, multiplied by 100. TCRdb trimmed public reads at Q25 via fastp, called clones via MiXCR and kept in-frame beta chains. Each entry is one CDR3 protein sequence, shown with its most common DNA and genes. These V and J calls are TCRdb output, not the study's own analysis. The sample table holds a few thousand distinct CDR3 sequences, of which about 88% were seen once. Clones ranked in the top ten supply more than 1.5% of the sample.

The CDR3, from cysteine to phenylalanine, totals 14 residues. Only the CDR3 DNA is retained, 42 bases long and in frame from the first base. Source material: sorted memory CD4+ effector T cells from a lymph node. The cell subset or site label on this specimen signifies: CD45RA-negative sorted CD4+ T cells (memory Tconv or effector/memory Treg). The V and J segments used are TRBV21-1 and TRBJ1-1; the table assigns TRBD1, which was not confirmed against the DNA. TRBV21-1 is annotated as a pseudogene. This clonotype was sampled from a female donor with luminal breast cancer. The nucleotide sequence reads TGTGCCAGCAGCAATTTACAGGGGGCGACTGAAGCTTTCTTT. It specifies CASSNLQGATEAFF.